One sample yielded the 14 T cell receptor beta chains listed below, sequenced in a study of cytomegalovirus exposure and HLA in healthy donors. The method was immunoSEQ multiplex PCR; TCRdb's version includes in-frame clones alone and lacks a portion of them. The table has approximately 110,000 clones, roughly 94% seen once. Sample: PBMCs. These receptors all stem from a woman younger than 35 in good health and CMV-seronegative.

The chain has TRBV7-9 and TRBJ2-1, with D possibly matching TRBD2 (5 bases). CDR1 and CDR2 (germline): SEHNR, FQNEAQ (reference sequence). The CDR3 is 16 amino acids. The V gene lost 6 bases and the J gene lost 5 bases, with 20 bases spanning the gap. The CDR3: CASRLGPTSSHNEQFF. Written as DNA, the CDR3 is TGTGCCAGCAGACTAGGACCCACCAGCTCACACAATGAGCAGTTCTTC.

V gene TRBV2 combines with J gene TRBJ2-2; no clear D gene. The CDR3 covers 14 residues. The germline V gene has CDR1 SNHLY and CDR2 FYNNEI. With 8 bases removed from V and 0 bases from J, the gap between germline ends came to 10 bases. CDR3 protein: CASSVLANTGELFF. CDR3 coding DNA: TGTGCCAGCTCCGTCCTAGCGAACACCGGGGAGCTGTTTTTT.

The chain links TRBV4-1 to TRBJ2-3, with D possibly being TRBD2 (6 bases). Germline V gene sequence: CDR1 MGHRA, CDR2 YSYEKL. V lost 2 bases, J lost 4 bases, and 16 bases lay in between. This CDR3 comprises 16 residues. Here the CDR3 reads CASSQLGGRWADTQYF. The CDR3 region has the DNA TGCGCCAGCAGCCAACTTGGTGGGAGGTGGGCAGATACGCAGTATTTT.

The CDR3 nucleotides are TGTGCCAGCAGTTCGTTGGCGGGGACCCAAGAGACCCAGTACTTC. Translation: CASSSLAGTQETQYF. The rearrangement uses TRBV6-5 and TRBJ2-5, with D perhaps matching TRBD2 (6 bases). The germline V gene encodes CDR1 MNHEY and CDR2 SVGAGI. With 4 bases removed from V and 1 base from J, the gap between germline ends came to 13 bases. This CDR3 region has 15 residues.

This chain uses TRBV5-1 with TRBJ2-5, with 14 bases that match TRBD2. This CDR3 contains 17 residues. CDR1 and CDR2 (germline): SGHRS, YFSETQ. V was clipped by 4 bases and J by 5 bases; unmatched bases: 10. The CDR3 loop reads CASSQGTSGSLRETQYF. CDR3 DNA sequence: TGCGCCAGCAGCCAAGGGACTAGCGGGAGTCTTAGGGAGACCCAGTACTTC.

This chain joins TRBV5-1 and TRBJ2-7, with unresolved D. The CDR3 has 12 amino acids. CDR1 is SGHRS and CDR2 is YFSETQ in the germline V gene. With 3 bases removed from V and 6 bases from J, the gap between germline ends came to 10 bases. CDR3: CASSSGRSEQYF. The CDR3 nucleotides read TGCGCCAGCAGCTCGGGTAGGAGCGAGCAGTACTTC.

The V call is TRBV6-1, the J call TRBJ2-7; the D is unclear. Germline CDR1 and CDR2: MNHNS and SASEGT. V lost 1 base and J lost 2, with 9 bases in between. CDR3 length equals 14 residues. The CDR3: CASSEEDTTYEQYF. The CDR3 bases are TGTGCCAGCAGTGAAGAAGACACCACCTACGAGCAGTACTTC.

The J gene is TRBJ1-1, the V gene TRBV14; 7 bases match TRBD1. Germline V gives CDR1 SGHDN, CDR2 FVKESK. With 1 base clipped from V and 0 bases from J, the junction kept 5 bases outside the gene matches. The CDR3 loop spans 16 amino acids. Written as DNA, the CDR3 is TGTGCCAGCAGCCAAGGGACAGGCTCTTTGAACACTGAAGCTTTCTTT. Its protein product is CASSQGTGSLNTEAFF.

The rearrangement joins TRBV9 to TRBJ1-2; the match to TRBD1 covers 7 bases. This CDR3 is built from 15 residues. V gave up 4 bases and J gave up 5 bases; unmatched junction bases: 11. Germline values: CDR1 SGDLS, CDR2 YYNGEE. In DNA form, the CDR3 reads TGTGCCAGCAGCTCTCCCCAGGGGGTAGGATATGGCTACACCTTC. Translated: CASSSPQGVGYGYTF.

The rearrangement uses TRBV6-5 and TRBJ2-3, with 8 bases that match TRBD1. CDR1 and CDR2 from the germline V gene are MNHEY and SVGAGI. Germline trimming cut 5 bases from V and 14 bases from J; bases unmatched to any gene: 9. This CDR3 contains 12 residues. The CDR3 DNA reads as TGTGCCAGCAGTCCACAGGGGGATCTTTGGTATTTT. Its translation: CASSPQGDLWYF.

J is TRBJ1-5 and V is TRBV10-2, with D unresolved. Trimming removed 3 bases from V and 3 bases from J, with 3 bases in between. Germline V lookup: CDR1 WSHSY, CDR2 SAAADI. The CDR3 has 12 residues. CDR3 bases: TGCGCCAGCAGTGATTACAATCAGCCCCAGCATTTT. It codes for CASSDYNQPQHF.

The chain is built from TRBV20-1 and TRBJ2-3; no clear D gene. The germline V gene has CDR1 DFQATT and CDR2 SNEGSKA (reference sequence). The CDR3 spans 11 residues. The CDR3 protein is CSIPGTDTQYF. As DNA, the CDR3 is TGCTCTATCCCCGGCACAGATACGCAGTATTTT.

V and J are TRBV6-1 and TRBJ1-1; D remains ambiguous. Deletions cut 0 bases from V and 10 bases from J, with 9 bases between. The CDR3 sequence is 12 residues long. Per the germline V gene, CDR1 is MNHNS and CDR2 is SASEGT. CDR3 nucleotides: TGTGCCAGCAGTGAAGCGGCATCCATAGCTTTCTTT. It translates to CASSEAASIAFF.

This clone was counted once. The V gene is TRBV28, the J gene TRBJ2-2; D uncertain. This CDR3 contains 13 residues. Trimming shortened V by 2 bases and J by 5 bases, and 6 bases separated the two germline ends. Looked up from germline, CDR1 is MDHEN and CDR2 is SYDVKM. CDR3 bases: TGTGCCAGCAGTTTAACCACTACCGGGGAGCTGTTTTTT. Its translation: CASSLTTTGELFF.